This entry is about one T cell receptor (beta chain). Its target is unknown. This entry belongs to a study of follicular helper T cells after annual influenza vaccination. Whole-study results and caveats: ICOS+CD38+ cTfh clonality change tracked circulating plasmablast frequency change.

Germline V lookup: CDR1 MNHEY, CDR2 SVGAGI. The length of the CDR3 is 14 residues. After removal of 10 bases from V and 1 base from J, the junction contained 8 bases not matched to a gene. Time point here: 2015-2016 season, 7 days after influenza vaccination. Measured with immunoSEQ multiplex PCR; TCRdb has only the in-frame clones, and not every one. The table records approximately 9,300 clones, 80% to 90% of them present only once. The rearrangement joins TRBV6-5 to TRBJ1-1; 8 bases are shared with TRBD1. Sequenced material: CXCR5+ CD38- circulating T follicular helper cells from blood, taken 7 days after influenza vaccination. The subset: circulating Tfh, non-naive CD4+CXCR5+PD-1+ (ICOS+CD38+ or ICOS-CD38-). This receptor was obtained from an adult who received the influenza vaccine. CDR3 residues: CATGDRYPNTEAFF. Here the CDR3 DNA reads TGTGCCACCGGGGACAGGTATCCGAACACTGAAGCTTTCTTT.